These 20 T cell receptor beta chains came from one sample sequenced in a study of long-term antiretroviral therapy in people with HIV. The run of the v3.0 immunoSEQ assay was at survey level. The table came from immunoSEQ multiplex PCR; TCRdb's copy has only in-frame clones and leaves some out. The sample carries approximately 21,000 clones, 90% recorded once. The sample in question was unsorted PBMCs, obtained 4.4 years before starting antiretroviral therapy. These receptors were obtained from a woman aged 25 to 45 with HIV.

This chain links TRBV5-6 with TRBJ1-4, with 8 bases aligning to TRBD1. Looked up from germline, CDR1 is SGHDT and CDR2 is YYEEEE. The CDR3 spans 15 residues. V lost 4 bases, J lost 6 bases, and 8 bases stayed unmatched. In nucleotides, the CDR3 is TGTGCCAGCAGCCTAAATCAGGGGGCAGATGAAAAACTGTTTTTT. As protein: CASSLNQGADEKLFF. The variable domain in full, completed from reference TRBV5-6 and TRBJ1-4, reads DAGVTQSPTHLIKTRGQQVTLRCSPKSGHDTVSWYQQALGQGPQFIFQYYEEEERQRGNFPDRFSGHQFPNYSSELNVNALLLGDSALYLCASSLNQGADEKLFFGSGTQLSVL.

This clone was observed a few times. V usage is TRBV9 and J usage is TRBJ1-1; D remains unclear. The CDR3 length is 15 residues. V was shortened by 0 bases and J by 1 base, with 10 bases between the two germline ends. Germline V gene lookup returns CDR1 SGDLS and CDR2 YYNGEE. The CDR3 region has the DNA TGTGCCAGCAGCGTAGGAACGGTACCGAACACTGAAGCTTTCTTT. Residues: CASSVGTVPNTEAFF.

V usage is TRBV7-3 and J usage is TRBJ1-1; D possibly corresponds to TRBD1 (5 bases). There are 13 residues in the CDR3. With 6 bases removed from V and 0 bases from J, the gap between germline ends came to 8 bases. The V gene's germline CDR1 is SGHTA and CDR2 FQGTGA. The chain's CDR3 is CASSRGLNTEAFF. In nucleotides, the CDR3 is TGTGCCAGCAGTAGGGGCTTGAACACTGAAGCTTTCTTT.

This rearrangement joins TRBV6-5 to TRBJ1-1, with a weak D call TRBD1 (5 bases). Germline V gene sequence: CDR1 MNHEY, CDR2 SVGAGI. Trimming took off 2 bases at V and 9 bases at J, with 16 bases between the two ends. CDR3 size: 14 residues. In nucleotides, the CDR3 is TGTGCCAGCAGTTACCGGCGCGGAGAGGGGAAAGCTTTCTTT. Its protein is CASSYRRGEGKAFF.

In this sample, this clone turned up once. The chain is built from TRBV7-7 and TRBJ2-5; 8 bases agree with TRBD1. V lost 2 bases and J lost 2; bases outside the gene matches: 7. This CDR3 comprises 16 residues. Germline CDR1 reads SSHAT; CDR2 reads FNYEAQ (reference sequence). DNA of the CDR3: TGTGCCAGCAGCTTATCTCAGGGGGCGCGACAAGAGACCCAGTACTTC. This codes for CASSLSQGARQETQYF. Complete variable domain (other parts from reference TRBV7-7 and TRBJ2-5): GAGVSQSPRYKVTKRGQDVTLRCDPISSHATLYWYQQALGQGPEFLTYFNYEAQPDKSGLPSDRFSAERPEGSISTLTIQRTEQRDSAMYRCASSLSQGARQETQYFGPGTRLLVL.

The rearrangement joins TRBV6-1 to TRBJ1-2; maybe TRBD1 (5 bases). V dropped 0 bases and J dropped 4 bases, with 12 bases sitting between them. This CDR3 is built from 15 residues. Germline V CDR1 and CDR2: MNHNS, SASEGT. The CDR3, as DNA: TGTGCCAGCAGTGAAGCCAGGGCGAGCGGCTATGGCTACACCTTC. Translating it yields CASSEARASGYGYTF.

The chain joins TRBV28 to TRBJ2-3; D is perhaps TRBD2 (6 bases). V gave up 4 bases and J gave up 4 bases, with 9 bases separating them. From germline, CDR1 is MDHEN and CDR2 SYDVKM. The CDR3 sequence is 13 residues long. DNA for the CDR3: TGTGCCAGCAGTTCTTTAGCGGCAGATACGCAGTATTTT. Its protein product is CASSSLAADTQYF.

The rearrangement uses TRBV21-1 and TRBJ1-6; the table's D call, TRBD1, has no DNA check behind it. TRBV21-1 is given as a pseudogene. The length of the CDR3 is 18 residues. This CDR3 is CASSARTGRFPYNSPLHF. CDR3 nucleotides: TGTGCCAGCAGCGCGAGGACAGGGCGATTTCCCTATAATTCACCCCTCCACTTT.

The J gene is TRBJ1-2, the V gene TRBV2; tentatively, D is TRBD1 (5 bases). Trimming cost V 6 bases and J 3 bases, with 11 bases left between them. The CDR3 contains 13 residues. The V gene's germline CDR1 is SNHLY and CDR2 FYNNEI. The CDR3 sequence is CASRRGEDYGYTF. CDR3 in DNA: TGTGCCAGCAGGCGAGGGGAGGACTATGGCTACACCTTC. The full variable domain, rest sourced from reference TRBV2 and TRBJ1-2, is EPEVTQTPSHQVTQMGQEVILRCVPISNHLYFYWYRQILGQKVEFLVSFYNNEISEKSEIFDDQFSVERPDGSNFTLKIRSTKLEDSAMYFCASRRGEDYGYTFGSGTRLTVV.

This rearrangement joins TRBV27 to TRBJ1-2; 10 bases match TRBD1. Trimming cost V 4 bases and J 4 bases; bases outside gene matches: 6. CDR1 is MNHEY, CDR2 SMNVEV, per germline (reference sequence). The CDR3 runs to 15 residues. The CDR3 loop is CASSSLGTGAYGYTF. CDR3 in DNA: TGTGCCAGCAGTTCTTTGGGGACAGGGGCCTATGGCTACACCTTC.

The V and J genes are TRBV5-6 and TRBJ2-3; D is unresolved. The CDR3 runs 13 residues. From germline, CDR1 is SGHDT and CDR2 YYEEEE. Trimming shortened V by 1 base and J by 1 base, and 4 bases separated the two germline ends. The CDR3 coding sequence is TGTGCCAGCAGCTTGTGGGGCACAGATACGCAGTATTTT. Its translation: CASSLWGTDTQYF.

V and J are TRBV6-6 and TRBJ1-5, with D possibly being TRBD1 (5 bases). The V end was cut by 0 bases, the J end by 7 bases, with 13 bases between. This CDR3 region has 15 residues. From germline, CDR1 is MNHNY and CDR2 SVGAGI (reference sequence). This CDR3 reads CASSYSSRRGQPQHF. The DNA of the CDR3 is TGTGCCAGCAGTTACTCGAGTAGAAGGGGCCAGCCCCAGCATTTT.

The CDR3 sequence is CASSPLSGGAYEQYF. In DNA form, the CDR3 reads TGTGCCAGCAGCCCCCTTAGCGGGGGGGCCTACGAGCAGTACTTC. The chain carries TRBV11-2 and TRBJ2-7, with 11 bases matching TRBD2. The germline CDR1 and CDR2 sequences are SGHAT and FQNNGV. After removal of 5 bases from V and 2 bases from J, the junction contained 5 bases not matched to a gene. This CDR3 spans 15 amino acids.

This chain connects TRBV19 to TRBJ2-7; 7 nucleotides agree with TRBD1. The V gene end was trimmed by 5 bases and the J gene end by 6 bases; junction bases not matched to a gene: 4. The CDR3 length is 12 residues. The germline gives CDR1 LNHDA, CDR2 SQIVND (reference sequence). CDR3 sequence reads: CASSPTGTEQYF. Written as DNA, the CDR3 is TGTGCCAGTAGTCCGACAGGGACCGAGCAGTACTTC.

V usage is TRBV4-1 and J usage is TRBJ2-4, with a weak D call TRBD1 (6 bases). Trimming took 0 bases from V and 4 from J, leaving 13 bases between them. CDR1 and CDR2 (germline): MGHRA, YSYEKL. The CDR3 runs 16 residues. CDR3 DNA: TGCGCCAGCAGCCAAGATGTCTACAGGGCGAAAAACATTCAGTACTTC. Translation: CASSQDVYRAKNIQYF.

This chain connects TRBV5-5 to TRBJ2-5; 8 nucleotides align to TRBD2. The CDR3 sequence is 16 residues long. Losses at the gene ends were 7 bases for V and 5 bases for J; bases not matched to a gene: 16. The germline V gene encodes CDR1 SGHKS and CDR2 YYEKEE (reference sequence). The CDR3: CASALRAGGPVETQYF. The CDR3 nucleotides read TGTGCCAGCGCGTTGAGGGCGGGGGGCCCCGTTGAGACCCAGTACTTC.

The chain employs TRBV7-8 and TRBJ2-2; D tentatively reads TRBD1 or TRBD2 (5 bases each). Germline CDR1 SGHVS, CDR2 FQNEAQ. Trimming cost V 1 base and J 0 bases, with 9 bases left between them. The CDR3 is 16 amino acids. The DNA for the CDR3 is TGTGCCAGCAGCTTAGGGGGACGCCCGAACACCGGGGAGCTGTTTTTT. The encoded protein is CASSLGGRPNTGELFF.

The chain links TRBV20-1 to TRBJ1-2; D gene unclear. The germline V and J ends were trimmed by 5 bases and 1 base, with 2 bases remaining between them. The CDR3 has 10 amino acids. Germline CDR1 DFQATT, CDR2 SNEGSKA (reference sequence). The CDR3 sequence is CSAGNYGYTF. CDR3 DNA: TGCAGTGCTGGTAACTATGGCTACACCTTC.

This chain joins TRBV19 and TRBJ1-5; perhaps TRBD1 as D (6 bases). V lost 7 bases, J lost 14 bases, and 21 bases lay in between. The V gene's germline CDR1 is LNHDA and CDR2 SQIVND (reference sequence). The CDR3 is 13 residues long. CDR3 amino acids: CASTSLAQGAEHF. For the CDR3, the DNA is TGTGCCAGTACCTCTCTGGCACAGGGCGCGGAGCATTTT.

This chain uses TRBV29-1 with TRBJ1-2, with D possibly matching TRBD1 (6 bases). Per the germline V gene, CDR1 is SQVTM and CDR2 is ANQGSEA. This CDR3 is built from 15 residues. V was trimmed by 1 base and J by 6 bases, leaving 18 bases between them. CDR3 bases: TGCAGCGTTGAAGGATCAGGGGAGGGATCTAATGGCTACACCTTC. Its protein product is CSVEGSGEGSNGYTF. The whole variable domain, filled in from reference TRBV29-1 and TRBJ1-2, reads SAVISQKPSRDICQRGTSLTIQCQVDSQVTMMFWYRQQPGQSLTLIATANQGSEATYESGFVIDKFPISRPNLTFSTLTVSNMSPEDSSIYLCSVEGSGEGSNGYTFGSGTRLTVV.